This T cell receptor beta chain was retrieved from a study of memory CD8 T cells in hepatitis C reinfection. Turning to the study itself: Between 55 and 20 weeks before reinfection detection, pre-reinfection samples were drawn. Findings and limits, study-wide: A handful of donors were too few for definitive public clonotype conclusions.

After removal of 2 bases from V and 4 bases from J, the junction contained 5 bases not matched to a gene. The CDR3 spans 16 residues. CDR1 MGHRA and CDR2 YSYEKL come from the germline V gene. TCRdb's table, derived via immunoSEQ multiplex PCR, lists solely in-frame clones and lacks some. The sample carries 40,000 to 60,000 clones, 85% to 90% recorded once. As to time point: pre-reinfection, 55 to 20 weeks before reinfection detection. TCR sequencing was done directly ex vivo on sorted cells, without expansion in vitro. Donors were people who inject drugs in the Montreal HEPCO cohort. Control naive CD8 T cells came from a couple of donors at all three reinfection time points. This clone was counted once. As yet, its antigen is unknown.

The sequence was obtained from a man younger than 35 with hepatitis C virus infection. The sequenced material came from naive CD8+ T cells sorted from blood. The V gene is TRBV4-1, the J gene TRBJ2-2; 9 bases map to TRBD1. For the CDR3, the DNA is TGCGCCAGCAGCCAAACCGGGACAGGGTTCACCGGGGAGCTGTTTTTT. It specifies CASSQTGTGFTGELFF.